The TCR beta chain under discussion was sequenced for a study of T cell responses to AZD1222 COVID-19 vaccine (dated by TCRdb to the early 2020s). In the study overall: TCR sequencing covered roughly 230 trial participants: 200 to 210 given two doses of AZD1222 and approximately 26 given two doses of MenACWY control vaccine. Enrollment into the trials was organized by age into subgroups of 18-55, 56-69 and 70-plus years, and those subgroups contained around 150, 28 and 57 TCR-sequenced participants, respectively. Results the study describes overall, beyond this receptor: No day 14 peak-response samples were available, so repertoires were characterized only after the peak T cell response. Only five to seven AZD1222 recipients were SARS-CoV-2 seropositive at baseline, limiting conclusions about previously exposed vaccinees. After two AZD1222 doses, both the breadth and the depth of spike-specific TCRs were significantly higher than at day 0 and than in MenACWY recipients. Most participants were white British and females outnumbered males, and the authors suggested that clonal diversity may have been underestimated. Vaccine-associated CD4 TCRs spanned the whole spike protein, with dominant responses in regions 160-218 and 743-854. Epitopes outside the regions mutated in the B.1.351 and B.1.1.7 variants were reportedly recognized by nearly half of the unique spike-specific TCRs. The 56-69-year group was small, and its depth increase did not reach significance, likely because of low power.

This specimen's time point label, per the study, means: about 28 days (+/-7) after the second vaccine dose. AZD1222 recipients whose second dose came at about 4 weeks and those whose second dose came at about 12 weeks were combined into one group, since spike-specific TCR depth and breadth did not differ between the two schedules. The vaccinee samples were drawn from two UK trials, COV001 and COV002, one of which was a single-blind randomized controlled phase 2/3 trial testing AZD1222 (ChAdOx1 nCoV-19) in healthy adults. Trial participant PBMC samples were collected at day 0 and day 28 after the second dose for TCRbeta chain sequencing. The CDR3 regions of human TCRbeta chains were subjected to immunosequencing. Processing in the source paper ran as follows. TCRs in the repertoires were matched against a reference library of SARS-CoV-2-specific TCRs that had been generated with the MIRA antigen-specificity platform. Breadth meant the fraction of unique TCRs that were SARS-CoV-2-associated, whereas depth meant the fraction of total T cells that were SARS-CoV-2-associated. Using the MIRA data, every spike-specific TCR was mapped to the spike region that the TCR reacted to and assigned to either a CD4 or a CD8 class. Log10-transformed breadth and depth values were compared by one-way ANOVA with Sidak's multiple comparisons tests. The table was pulled from immuneACCESS by TCRdb, which kept in-frame rearrangements only. Such tables lose some clones; where checked, under half of the loss comes from unresolved V genes, and the rest has no known cause. V and J calls and clone size are given by that table; D and trimming were obtained from the DNA. This sample gives 100,000 or so clones in total; roughly nine tenths of them show up just once. About 3.4% of the sample rests with the top ten.

Turning to this clone: The target of this receptor is not known. Base quality data are lacking; no much larger clone is found one base away.

Per the germline V gene (reference sequence), LGHDT is the CDR1 and YNNKEL is the CDR2. Inclusive of the bounding cysteine and phenylalanine, the CDR3 is 13 residues long. Left in the record is the CDR3 DNA by itself, 39 bases read in frame from the first base. At the junction V is shortened by 1 base and J by 9 bases, with 10 bases in between. This material consisted of peripheral blood, taken 28 days after the second AZD1222 dose. The origin of this receptor is an adult who received the AZD1222 COVID-19 vaccine. The rearrangement combines TRBV3-1 (or the pseudogene TRBV3-2) with TRBJ1-5; no D segment can be confidently identified. The nucleotide sequence reads as follows: TGTGCCAGCAGCCAAGTTCTGACGGCGCCCCAGCATTTT. Its protein is CASSQVLTAPQHF.